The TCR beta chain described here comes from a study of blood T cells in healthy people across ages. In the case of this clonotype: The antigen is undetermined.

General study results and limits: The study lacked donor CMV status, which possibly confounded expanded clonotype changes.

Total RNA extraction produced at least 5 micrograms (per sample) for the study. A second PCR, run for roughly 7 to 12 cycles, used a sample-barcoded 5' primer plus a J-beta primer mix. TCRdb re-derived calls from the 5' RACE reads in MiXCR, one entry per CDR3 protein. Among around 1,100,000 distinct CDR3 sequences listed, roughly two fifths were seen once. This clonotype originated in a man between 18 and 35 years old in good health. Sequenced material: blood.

CDR3 sequence: CASGLQADTEAFF. The CDR3 DNA is TGTGCCAGCGGACTACAGGCGGACACTGAAGCTTTCTTT. The chain carries TRBV3-1 and TRBJ1-1; maybe TRBD1 (5 bases). This CDR3 is 13 amino acids long. Germline V gene data show CDR1 as LGHDT and CDR2 as YNNKEL (reference sequence). V shed 8 bases and J shed 3 bases, with 13 bases lying between them.